A single count supports the clone carrying this TCR beta chain. Original analysis: Estimates of nucleated cell counts were drawn from the amplification of reference gene primers. The repertoire was sequenced with immunoSEQ multiplex PCR; TCRdb's copy has only in-frame clones and lacks some. V, J and clone size were drawn from that table, and D and trimming were deduced from the DNA. The sample lists 65,000 to 95,000 clones, 70% to 75% occurring once. This sample was taken from a study of blood T cell repertoires in COVID-19. Study at large: Acute and convalescent COVID-19 samples came from the United States, Italy and Spain. PBMCs, B-cell-depleted T cells, or T cells provided the cDNA or gDNA that made up the material.

CDR3 size: 17 residues. With V trimmed by 5 bases and J by 3 bases, 9 bases remained unmatched. Germline-derived CDR1 and CDR2 are SGHTA and FQGNSA. The chain employs TRBV7-2 and TRBJ2-6, with 8 bases fitting TRBD1. Sequences were obtained from peripheral blood. The receptor's source is a man in his fifties with active or convalescent COVID-19. The CDR3 is CASSPGTGLSGANVLTF. In nucleotides, the CDR3 is TGTGCCAGCAGCCCCGGGACAGGTTTAAGTGGGGCCAACGTCCTGACTTTC.